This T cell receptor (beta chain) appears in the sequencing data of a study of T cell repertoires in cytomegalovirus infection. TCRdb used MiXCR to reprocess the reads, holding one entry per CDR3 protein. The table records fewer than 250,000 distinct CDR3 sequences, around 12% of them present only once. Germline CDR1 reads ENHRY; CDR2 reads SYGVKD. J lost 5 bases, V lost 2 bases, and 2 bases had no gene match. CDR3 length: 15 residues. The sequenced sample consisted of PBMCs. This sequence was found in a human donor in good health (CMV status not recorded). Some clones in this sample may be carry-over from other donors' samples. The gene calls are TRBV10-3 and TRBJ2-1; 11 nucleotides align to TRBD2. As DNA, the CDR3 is TGTGCCATCAGTGAGGCTAGCGGGGGGAACAATGAGCAGTTCTTC. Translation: CAISEASGGNNEQFF.